The 12 T cell receptor beta chains reported below all come from one sample, sequenced in a study of CD8 T cells in ankylosing spondylitis. TCRdb re-derived calls from the 5' RACE reads in MiXCR, one entry per CDR3 protein. Seen here are approximately 35,000 distinct CDR3 sequences, 10% to 15% observed once, and the top ten hold roughly 32%. Sequencing was carried out using synovial fluid, either unsorted or a sorted T cell fraction (not recorded which). These receptors all come from a male donor with ankylosing spondylitis.

This clonotype was seen a few times. This sequence joins TRBV6-1 and TRBJ1-4; D perhaps matches TRBD1 (6 bases). V was trimmed by 8 bases and J by 10 bases, leaving 17 bases between them. The CDR3 covers 13 residues. The germline V gene encodes CDR1 MNHNS and CDR2 SASEGT. The CDR3 sequence is CASGGGEAGKLFF. The CDR3 DNA follows: TGTGCCAGCGGGGGGGGCGAAGCCGGAAAACTGTTTTTT.

This clonotype was picked up one time. The rearrangement links TRBV5-1 to TRBJ2-3, with D tentatively TRBD2 (6 bases). This CDR3 region has 14 residues. The germline gives CDR1 SGHRS, CDR2 YFSETQ. V lost 4 bases and J 3 bases, leaving 12 bases between the germline ends. In nucleotides, the CDR3 is TGCGCCAGCAGCCCGCAGGCGGGGACAGATACGCAGTATTTT. This codes for CASSPQAGTDTQYF.

This clonotype occurred many times. The rearrangement links TRBV12-3 or TRBV12-4 to TRBJ2-1; D remains ambiguous. V was shortened by 5 bases and J by 10 bases, with 15 bases between the two germline ends. This CDR3 is built from 13 residues. CDR3 sequence reads: CASSSLGPREQFF. Here the CDR3 DNA reads TGTGCCAGCAGTAGCCTAGGCCCCCGAGAGCAGTTCTTC.

With respect to this clonotype: An end of the junction does not agree with germline; a read error may underlie this. The chain carries TRBV27 and TRBJ1-1, with D possibly being TRBD1 (6 bases). The CDR3 contains 15 residues. Germline V CDR1 and CDR2: MNHEY, SMNVEV (reference sequence). As DNA, the CDR3 is TGCACCAGCAGTTGCCGACGCAGGGGGAACACTGAAGCTTTCTTT. Protein product: CTSSCRRRGNTEAFF.

This sequence joins TRBV20-1 and TRBJ1-3; TRBD1 is a possible D gene (6 bases). The CDR3 is 15 residues long. Trimming cost V 5 bases and J 1 base, with 15 bases left between them. Per the germline V gene, CDR1 is DFQATT and CDR2 is SNEGSKA (reference sequence). This chain's CDR3 is CSALDYRVSGNTIYF. The CDR3 bases are TGCAGTGCTCTCGATTACAGGGTTTCTGGAAACACCATATATTTT.

This clonotype has at least ten counts. The chain is built from TRBV14 and TRBJ2-4, with D possibly being TRBD2 (5 bases). Deletions cut 0 bases from V and 10 bases from J, with 19 bases between. The CDR3 consists of 16 residues. Per the germline V gene, CDR1 is SGHDN and CDR2 is FVKESK. Here the CDR3 DNA reads TGTGCCAGCAGCCAAGAACCCTCTGGAGGAGGAATGATTCAGTACTTC. It specifies CASSQEPSGGGMIQYF.

In its sample, this clonotype ranks as medium-sized. The V call is TRBV9, the J call TRBJ2-1; the match to TRBD2 covers 8 bases. Trimming cost V 0 bases and J 7 bases; bases outside gene matches: 6. From germline, CDR1 is SGDLS and CDR2 YYNGEE. CDR3 length: 15 residues. CDR3 region: CASSVGNGRGNEQFF. In DNA, the CDR3 is TGTGCCAGCAGCGTAGGAAACGGGAGGGGGAATGAGCAGTTCTTC.

This clonotype was observed a handful of times. The chain employs TRBV5-6 and TRBJ1-2; no firm D call. The CDR3 is 15 residues long. Germline CDR1 SGHDT, CDR2 YYEEEE. V lost 4 bases and J 1 base, leaving 14 bases between the germline ends. DNA for the CDR3: TGTGCCAGCAGCCTGCTCTTGGCAGATAACTATGGCTACACCTTC. Translating gives CASSLLLADNYGYTF.

This clonotype was seen many times. V and J are TRBV25-1 and TRBJ2-1; D not resolved. The CDR3 is made up of 12 amino acids. V shed 1 base and J shed 7 bases, with 5 bases lying between them. Germline V gives CDR1 MGHDK, CDR2 SYGVNS. The CDR3 DNA reads as TGTGCCAGCAGTGAATTCGGAAATGAGCAGTTCTTC. This sequence encodes CASSEFGNEQFF.

This sequence joins TRBV29-1 and TRBJ2-7; 7 nucleotides match TRBD1. Trimming removed 6 bases from V and 6 bases from J; junction bases left unmatched: 14. The CDR3 is 14 residues long. Germline CDR1 and CDR2: SQVTM and ANQGSEA. The chain's CDR3 is CSVVDGTATAEQYF. CDR3 DNA: TGCAGCGTGGTAGACGGGACAGCGACAGCCGAGCAGTACTTC.

The table lists this clonotype with many counts. The chain combines TRBV4-2 with TRBJ2-7; D may correspond to TRBD1 or TRBD2 (6 bases each). CDR1 and CDR2 (germline): LGHNA, YNFKEQ. This CDR3 has 12 amino acids. V lost 4 bases and J lost 5, with 9 bases in between. CDR3: CASSRRGDEQYF. CDR3 bases: TGTGCCAGCAGCCGGAGGGGGGACGAGCAGTACTTC.

This clonotype has ten or more counts. The chain carries TRBV12-3 or TRBV12-4 and TRBJ2-1, with D tentatively TRBD2 (7 bases). Deletions cut 2 bases from V and 5 bases from J, with 10 bases between. The CDR3 consists of 14 residues. The CDR3 reads CASSLTRGHNEQFF. DNA of the CDR3: TGTGCCAGCAGTTTAACGCGGGGGCACAATGAGCAGTTCTTC.